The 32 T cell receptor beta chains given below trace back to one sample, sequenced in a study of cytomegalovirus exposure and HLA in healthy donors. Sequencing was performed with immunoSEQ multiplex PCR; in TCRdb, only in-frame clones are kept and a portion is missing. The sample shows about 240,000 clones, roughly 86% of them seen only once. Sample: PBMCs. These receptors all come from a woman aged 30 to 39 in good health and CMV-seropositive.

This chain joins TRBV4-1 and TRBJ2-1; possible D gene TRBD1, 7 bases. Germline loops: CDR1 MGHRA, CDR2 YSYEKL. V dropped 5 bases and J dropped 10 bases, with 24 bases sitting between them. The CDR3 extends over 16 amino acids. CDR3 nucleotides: TGCGCCAGCAGCGCACAGGGGCGGGAAAGAGTCGGAGAGCAGTTCTTC. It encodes CASSAQGRERVGEQFF.

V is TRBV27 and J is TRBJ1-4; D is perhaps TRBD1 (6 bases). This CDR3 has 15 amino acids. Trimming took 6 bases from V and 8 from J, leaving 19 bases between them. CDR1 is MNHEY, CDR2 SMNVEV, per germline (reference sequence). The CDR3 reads CASRAQGRGPEKLFF. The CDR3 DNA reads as TGTGCCAGCAGGGCCCAAGGCAGGGGTCCGGAAAAACTGTTTTTT.

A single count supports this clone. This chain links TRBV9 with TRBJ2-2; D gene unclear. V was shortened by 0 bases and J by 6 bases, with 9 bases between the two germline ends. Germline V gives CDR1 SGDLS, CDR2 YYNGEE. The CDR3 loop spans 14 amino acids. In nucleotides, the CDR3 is TGTGCCAGCAGCGTAGTTGGAGACGCCGGGGAGCTGTTTTTT. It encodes CASSVVGDAGELFF.

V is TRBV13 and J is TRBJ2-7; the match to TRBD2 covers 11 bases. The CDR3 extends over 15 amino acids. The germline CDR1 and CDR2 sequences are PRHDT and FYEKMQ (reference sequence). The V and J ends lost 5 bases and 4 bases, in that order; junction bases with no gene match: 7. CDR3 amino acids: CASSPRGTSGYEQYF. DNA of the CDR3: TGTGCCAGCAGCCCGCGGGGGACTAGCGGATACGAGCAGTACTTC.

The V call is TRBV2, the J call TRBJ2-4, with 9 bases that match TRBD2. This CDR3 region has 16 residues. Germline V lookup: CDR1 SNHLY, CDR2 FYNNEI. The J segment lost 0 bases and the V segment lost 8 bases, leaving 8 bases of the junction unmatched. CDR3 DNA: TGTGCCAGCGGGGGGCGGGAGGGTCGAGCCAAAAACATTCAGTACTTC. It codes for CASGGREGRAKNIQYF. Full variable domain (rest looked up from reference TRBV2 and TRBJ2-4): EPEVTQTPSHQVTQMGQEVILRCVPISNHLYFYWYRQILGQKVEFLVSFYNNEISEKSEIFDDQFSVERPDGSNFTLKIRSTKLEDSAMYFCASGGREGRAKNIQYFGAGTRLSVL.

In nucleotides, the CDR3 is TGCAGCGTTGAAGGACAGGGGGTGGATGGCTACACCTTC. This encodes CSVEGQGVDGYTF. The chain links TRBV29-1 to TRBJ1-2; 9 bases are a match to TRBD1. V lost 1 base and J lost 6; bases outside the gene matches: 3. The CDR3 sequence is 13 residues long. Germline V gene sequence: CDR1 SQVTM, CDR2 ANQGSEA.

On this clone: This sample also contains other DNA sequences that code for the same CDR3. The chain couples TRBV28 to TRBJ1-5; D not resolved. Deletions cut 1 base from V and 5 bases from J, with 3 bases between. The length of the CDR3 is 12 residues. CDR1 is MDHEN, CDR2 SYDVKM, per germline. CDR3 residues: CASSLSDQPQHF. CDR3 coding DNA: TGTGCCAGCAGTTTATCGGATCAGCCCCAGCATTTT. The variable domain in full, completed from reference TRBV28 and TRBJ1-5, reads DVKVTQSSRYLVKRTGEKVFLECVQDMDHENMFWYRQDPGLGLRLIYFSYDVKMKEKGDIPEGYSVSREKKERFSLILESASTNQTSMYLCASSLSDQPQHFGDGTRLSIL.

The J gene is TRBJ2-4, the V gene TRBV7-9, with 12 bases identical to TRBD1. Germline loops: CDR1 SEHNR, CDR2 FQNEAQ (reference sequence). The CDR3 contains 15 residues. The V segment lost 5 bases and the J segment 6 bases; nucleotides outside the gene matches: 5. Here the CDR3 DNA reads TGTGCCAGCAGCAAGGGACAGGGGGCGGTAAACATTCAGTACTTC. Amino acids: CASSKGQGAVNIQYF.

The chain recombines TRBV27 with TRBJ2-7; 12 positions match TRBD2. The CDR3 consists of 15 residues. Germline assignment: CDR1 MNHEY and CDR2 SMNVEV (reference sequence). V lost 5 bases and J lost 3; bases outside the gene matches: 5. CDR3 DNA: TGTGCCAGCAGTCTCGGACTAGCGGGACGCTACGAGCAGTACTTC. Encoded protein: CASSLGLAGRYEQYF.

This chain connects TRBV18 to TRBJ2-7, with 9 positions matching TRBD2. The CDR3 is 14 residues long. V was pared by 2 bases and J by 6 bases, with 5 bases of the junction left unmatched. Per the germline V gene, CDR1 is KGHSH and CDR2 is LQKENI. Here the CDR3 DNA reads TGTGCCAGCTCACCAGCGGGAGGGCCCCCCGAGCAGTACTTC. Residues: CASSPAGGPPEQYF.

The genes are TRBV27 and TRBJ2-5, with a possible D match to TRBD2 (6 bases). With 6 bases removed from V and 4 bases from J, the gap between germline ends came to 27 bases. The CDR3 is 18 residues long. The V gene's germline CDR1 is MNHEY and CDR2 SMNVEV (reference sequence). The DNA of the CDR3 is TGTGCCAGCAGGGGAAATTTTCATGGGGGGTTCGGTGGAGAGACCCAGTACTTC. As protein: CASRGNFHGGFGGETQYF.

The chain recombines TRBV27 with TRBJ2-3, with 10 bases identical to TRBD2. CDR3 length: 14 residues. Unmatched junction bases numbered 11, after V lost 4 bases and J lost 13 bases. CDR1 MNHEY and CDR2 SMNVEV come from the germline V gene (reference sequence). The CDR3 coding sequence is TGTGCCAGCAGTTGGGGACTAGCGCGCGACGTTGAGTATTTT. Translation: CASSWGLARDVEYF.

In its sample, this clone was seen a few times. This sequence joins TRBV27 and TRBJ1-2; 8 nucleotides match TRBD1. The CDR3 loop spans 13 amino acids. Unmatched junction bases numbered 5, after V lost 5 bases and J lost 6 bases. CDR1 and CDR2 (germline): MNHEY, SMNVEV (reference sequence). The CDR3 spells CASSIQGGDGYTF. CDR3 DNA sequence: TGTGCCAGCAGTATACAGGGGGGCGATGGCTACACCTTC.

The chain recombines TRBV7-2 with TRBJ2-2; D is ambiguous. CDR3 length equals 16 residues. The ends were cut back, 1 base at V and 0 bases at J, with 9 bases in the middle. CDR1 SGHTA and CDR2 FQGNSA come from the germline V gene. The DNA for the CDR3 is TGTGCCAGCAGCTTAGGGTCAGTCCCGAACACCGGGGAGCTGTTTTTT. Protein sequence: CASSLGSVPNTGELFF.

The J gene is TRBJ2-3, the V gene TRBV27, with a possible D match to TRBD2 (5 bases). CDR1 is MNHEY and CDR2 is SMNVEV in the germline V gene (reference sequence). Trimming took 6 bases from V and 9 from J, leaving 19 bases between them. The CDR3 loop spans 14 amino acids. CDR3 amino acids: CASRLVEGVGTQYF. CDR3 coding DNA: TGTGCCAGCAGGTTGGTAGAGGGCGTGGGGACGCAGTATTTT.

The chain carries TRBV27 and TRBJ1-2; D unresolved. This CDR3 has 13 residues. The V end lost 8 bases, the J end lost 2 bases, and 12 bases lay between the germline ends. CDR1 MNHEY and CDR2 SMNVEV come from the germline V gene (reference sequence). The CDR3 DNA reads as TGTGCCAGCCGGGGATGGGGAAACTATGGCTACACCTTC. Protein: CASRGWGNYGYTF.

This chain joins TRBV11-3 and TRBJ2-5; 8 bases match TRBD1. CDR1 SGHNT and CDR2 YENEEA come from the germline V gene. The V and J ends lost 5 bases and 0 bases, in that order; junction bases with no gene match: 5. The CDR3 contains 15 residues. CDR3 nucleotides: TGTGCCAGCAGCCCAGGGGGCGGAAACCAAGAGACCCAGTACTTC. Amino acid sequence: CASSPGGGNQETQYF. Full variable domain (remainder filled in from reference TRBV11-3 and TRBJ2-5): EAGVVQSPRYKIIEKKQPVAFWCNPISGHNTLYWYLQNLGQGPELLIRYENEEAVDDSQLPKDRFSAERLKGVDSTLKIQPAELGDSAVYLCASSPGGGNQETQYFGPGTRLLVL.

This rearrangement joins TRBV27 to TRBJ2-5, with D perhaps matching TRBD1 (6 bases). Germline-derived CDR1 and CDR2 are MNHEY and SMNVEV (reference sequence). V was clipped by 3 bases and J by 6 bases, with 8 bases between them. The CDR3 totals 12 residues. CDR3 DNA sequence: TGTGCCAGCAGTTTGACAGGTCAGACCCAGTACTTC. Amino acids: CASSLTGQTQYF.

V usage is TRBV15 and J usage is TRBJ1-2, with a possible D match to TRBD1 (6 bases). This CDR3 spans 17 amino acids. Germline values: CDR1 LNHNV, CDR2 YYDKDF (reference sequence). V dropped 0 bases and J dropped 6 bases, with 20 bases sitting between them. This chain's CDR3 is CATSRDKGSNRVDGYTF. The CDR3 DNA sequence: TGTGCCACCAGCAGAGATAAAGGGTCGAACAGGGTGGATGGCTACACCTTC.

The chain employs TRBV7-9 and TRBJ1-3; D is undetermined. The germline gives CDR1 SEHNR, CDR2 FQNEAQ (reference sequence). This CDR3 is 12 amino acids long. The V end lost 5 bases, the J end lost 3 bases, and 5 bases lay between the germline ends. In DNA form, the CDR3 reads TGTGCCAGCAGCACTGTTGGAAACACCATATATTTT. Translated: CASSTVGNTIYF.

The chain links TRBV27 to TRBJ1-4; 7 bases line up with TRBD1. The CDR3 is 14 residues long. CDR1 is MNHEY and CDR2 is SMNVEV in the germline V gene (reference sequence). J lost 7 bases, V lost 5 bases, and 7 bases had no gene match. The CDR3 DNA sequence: TGTGCCAGCAGTCAGCAGGGGGGTGGTGAAAAACTGTTTTTT. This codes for CASSQQGGGEKLFF.

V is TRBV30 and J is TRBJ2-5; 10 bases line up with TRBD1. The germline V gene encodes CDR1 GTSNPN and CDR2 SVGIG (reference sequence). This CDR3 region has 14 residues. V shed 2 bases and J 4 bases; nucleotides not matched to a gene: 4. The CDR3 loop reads CAWSQDRGRETQYF. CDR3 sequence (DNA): TGTGCCTGGAGTCAAGACAGGGGGCGAGAGACCCAGTACTTC.

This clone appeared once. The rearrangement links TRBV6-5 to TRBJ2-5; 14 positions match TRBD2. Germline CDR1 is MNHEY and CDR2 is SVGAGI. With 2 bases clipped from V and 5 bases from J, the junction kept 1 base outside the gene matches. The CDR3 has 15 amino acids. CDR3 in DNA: TGTGCCAGCAGTTACGGGACTAGCGGGAGCGAGACCCAGTACTTC. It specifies CASSYGTSGSETQYF.

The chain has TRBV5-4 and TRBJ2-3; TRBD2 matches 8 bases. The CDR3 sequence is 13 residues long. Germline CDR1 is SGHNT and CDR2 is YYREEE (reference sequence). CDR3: CATKRELSDTQYF. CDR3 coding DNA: TGTGCTACCAAGCGGGAGTTATCAGATACGCAGTATTTT.

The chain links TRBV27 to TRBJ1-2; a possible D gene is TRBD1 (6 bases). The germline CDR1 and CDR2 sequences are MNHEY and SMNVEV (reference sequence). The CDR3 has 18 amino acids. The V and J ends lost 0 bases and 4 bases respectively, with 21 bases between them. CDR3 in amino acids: CASSLSKGLTGSSYGYTF. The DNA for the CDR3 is TGTGCCAGCAGTTTATCGAAAGGGTTGACAGGTAGTAGCTATGGCTACACCTTC.

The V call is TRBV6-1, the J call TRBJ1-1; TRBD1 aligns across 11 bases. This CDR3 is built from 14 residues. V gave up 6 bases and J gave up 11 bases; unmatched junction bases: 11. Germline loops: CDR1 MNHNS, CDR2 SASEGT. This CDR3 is CASREWTGGLVAFF. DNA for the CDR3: TGTGCCAGCAGAGAATGGACAGGGGGCCTCGTGGCTTTCTTT.

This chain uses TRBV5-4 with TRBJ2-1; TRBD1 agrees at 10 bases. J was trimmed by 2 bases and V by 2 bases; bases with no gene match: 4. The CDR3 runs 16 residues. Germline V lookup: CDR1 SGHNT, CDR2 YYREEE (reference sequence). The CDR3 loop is CASSFGQGVAYNEQFF. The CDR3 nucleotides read TGTGCCAGCAGCTTTGGACAGGGGGTAGCCTACAATGAGCAGTTCTTC.

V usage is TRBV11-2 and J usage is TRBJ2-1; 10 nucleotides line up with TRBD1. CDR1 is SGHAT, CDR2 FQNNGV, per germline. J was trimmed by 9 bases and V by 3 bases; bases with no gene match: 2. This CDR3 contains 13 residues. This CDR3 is CASSLTGGAEQFF. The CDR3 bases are TGTGCCAGCAGCTTGACAGGGGGCGCTGAGCAGTTCTTC.

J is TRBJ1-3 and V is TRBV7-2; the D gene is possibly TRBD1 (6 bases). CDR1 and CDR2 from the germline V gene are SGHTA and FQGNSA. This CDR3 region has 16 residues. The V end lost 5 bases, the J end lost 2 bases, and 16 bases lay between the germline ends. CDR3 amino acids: CASSPWTGGAGNTIYF. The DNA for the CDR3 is TGTGCCAGCAGCCCCTGGACTGGGGGCGCTGGAAACACCATATATTTT.

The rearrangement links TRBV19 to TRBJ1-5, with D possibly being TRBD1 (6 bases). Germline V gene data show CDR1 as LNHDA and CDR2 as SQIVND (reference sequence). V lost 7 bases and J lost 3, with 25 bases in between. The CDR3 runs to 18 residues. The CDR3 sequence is CASMTGAPGQISNQPQHF. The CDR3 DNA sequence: TGTGCCAGTATGACCGGTGCCCCAGGACAGATCTCCAATCAGCCCCAGCATTTT.

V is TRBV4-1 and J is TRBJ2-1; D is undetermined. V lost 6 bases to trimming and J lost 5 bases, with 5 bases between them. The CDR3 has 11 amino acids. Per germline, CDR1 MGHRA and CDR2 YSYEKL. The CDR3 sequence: CASRENNEQFF. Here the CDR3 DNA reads TGCGCCAGCAGAGAGAACAATGAGCAGTTCTTC.

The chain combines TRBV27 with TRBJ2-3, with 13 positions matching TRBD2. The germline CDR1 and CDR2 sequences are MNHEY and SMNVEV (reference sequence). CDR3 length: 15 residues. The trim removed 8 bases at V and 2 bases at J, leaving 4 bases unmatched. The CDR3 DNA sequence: TGTGCCAGCGGACTAGCGGGAGACTACACAGATACGCAGTATTTT. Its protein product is CASGLAGDYTDTQYF.